A single sample gave rise to the 12 T cell receptor beta chains below, sequenced in a study of early T cells in non-severe SARS-CoV-2 infection. TCRdb analysed the 5' RACE reads with MiXCR anew, one entry per CDR3 protein. The sample comprises tens of thousands of distinct CDR3 sequences, about 6% of which are singletons, and less than 9.5% rests with the top ten. Source material: whole blood. The receptors originated from an adult who was a healthcare worker with PCR-confirmed SARS-CoV-2 infection or an uninfected control (not recorded which).

This clonotype has ten or more counts. The chain employs TRBV20-1 and TRBJ1-3; a possible D gene is TRBD1 (6 bases). The V and J ends lost 3 bases and 0 bases respectively, with 15 bases between them. The CDR3 is 16 amino acids. The germline gives CDR1 DFQATT, CDR2 SNEGSKA (reference sequence). Here the CDR3 reads CSASGFSGASGNTIYF. The CDR3 DNA reads as TGCAGTGCTAGTGGTTTCTCGGGGGCCTCTGGAAACACCATATATTTT.

This clonotype was picked up a small number of times. This rearrangement joins TRBV6-2 or TRBV6-3 to TRBJ2-1, with D perhaps TRBD2 (6 bases). This CDR3 has 15 residues. The germline V gene has CDR1 MNHEY and CDR2 SVGEGT. Trimming pared 2 bases from V and 0 bases from J, leaving 8 bases between. For the CDR3, the DNA is TGTGCCAGCAGTTACCGGAGGGGCTCCTACAATGAGCAGTTCTTC. It specifies CASSYRRGSYNEQFF.

This clonotype was counted between two and nine times. The J gene is TRBJ2-4, the V gene TRBV19; 13 nucleotides agree with TRBD2. The germline V gene has CDR1 LNHDA and CDR2 SQIVND (reference sequence). The CDR3 runs to 18 residues. The J segment lost 0 bases and the V segment lost 3 bases, leaving 5 bases of the junction unmatched. The chain's CDR3 is CASSMGGLAGEAKNIQYF. The CDR3 bases are TGTGCCAGTAGTATGGGAGGACTAGCGGGGGAAGCCAAAAACATTCAGTACTTC.

This clonotype was counted between two and nine times. This chain uses TRBV20-1 with TRBJ2-1; D unclear. The CDR3 has 12 amino acids. The V end was cut by 6 bases, the J end by 2 bases, with 8 bases between. Per germline, CDR1 DFQATT and CDR2 SNEGSKA (reference sequence). DNA of the CDR3: TGCAGTGCAAAAGGGACCTACAATGAGCAGTTCTTC. Its protein is CSAKGTYNEQFF.

This clonotype occurred a few times. The V call is TRBV20-1, the J call TRBJ2-1, with 11 bases lining up with TRBD2. This CDR3 comprises 14 residues. The germline V gene has CDR1 DFQATT and CDR2 SNEGSKA (reference sequence). After removal of 1 base from V and 7 bases from J, the junction contained 3 bases not matched to a gene. The CDR3 region has the DNA TGCAGTGCTAGAGTTAGCGGGGGGGCGAATGAGCAGTTCTTC. Protein: CSARVSGGANEQFF.

This clonotype was seen many times. The chain carries TRBV14 and TRBJ1-6; D not resolved. V was clipped by 6 bases and J by 9 bases, with 18 bases between them. This CDR3 has 15 amino acids. The germline gives CDR1 SGHDN, CDR2 FVKESK. The CDR3 nucleotides are TGTGCCAGCAGAAGTCGTGAGAAGAGAGGTTCACCCCTCCACTTT. Translating gives CASRSREKRGSPLHF. Based on the CDR3 plus reference TRBV14 and TRBJ1-6, the full variable domain is EAGVTQFPSHSVIEKGQTVTLRCDPISGHDNLYWYRRVMGKEIKFLLHFVKESKQDESGMPNNRFLAERTGGTYSTLKVQPAELEDSGVYFCASRSREKRGSPLHFGNGTRLTVT.

At least ten counts were recorded for this clonotype. The chain uses TRBV14 and TRBJ1-1; D ambiguous. Trimming cost V 3 bases and J 0 bases, with 20 bases left between them. The CDR3 length is 18 residues. CDR1 SGHDN and CDR2 FVKESK come from the germline V gene. The CDR3 here is CASSQDPGRLDMNTEAFF. As DNA, the CDR3 is TGTGCCAGCAGCCAGGATCCCGGGCGCCTCGACATGAACACTGAAGCTTTCTTT.

This chain links TRBV24-1 with TRBJ2-1; 7 bases fit TRBD2. From germline, CDR1 is KGHDR and CDR2 SFDVKD. V gave up 1 base and J gave up 1 base; unmatched junction bases: 3. This CDR3 comprises 16 residues. The chain's CDR3 is CATSDFPSGSYNEQFF. The CDR3 DNA sequence: TGTGCCACCAGTGATTTTCCTAGCGGTTCCTACAATGAGCAGTTCTTC.

This clonotype was counted between two and nine times. The chain has TRBV20-1 and TRBJ1-4, with TRBD1 as a possible D gene (5 bases). V lost 3 bases to trimming and J lost 0 bases, with 14 bases between them. The CDR3 length is 16 residues. Germline-derived CDR1 and CDR2 are DFQATT and SNEGSKA (reference sequence). The DNA of the CDR3 is TGCAGTGCTAGGCCTTTTTCGACAGCAACTAATGAAAAACTGTTTTTT. It specifies CSARPFSTATNEKLFF.

This clonotype was detected ten times or more. The rearrangement links TRBV7-2 to TRBJ2-5, with D perhaps matching TRBD1 (6 bases). This CDR3 is 14 amino acids long. The germline V gene encodes CDR1 SGHTA and CDR2 FQGNSA. The V gene lost 4 bases and the J gene lost 2 bases, with 11 bases spanning the gap. The DNA of the CDR3 is TGTGCCAGCAGCTACCCCGGACAGCAAGAGACCCAGTACTTC. Protein product: CASSYPGQQETQYF.

The table lists this clonotype with many counts. V usage is TRBV3-1 and J usage is TRBJ1-2; possibly TRBD1 for D (5 bases). Trimming left V 3 bases short and J 5 bases short, with 13 bases between. The CDR3 totals 14 residues. CDR1 and CDR2 from the germline V gene are LGHDT and YNNKEL (reference sequence). The CDR3 region is CASSHLDSFYGYTF. In DNA form, the CDR3 reads TGTGCCAGCAGCCATCTAGACAGTTTTTATGGCTACACCTTC. The whole variable domain, remainder taken from reference TRBV3-1 and TRBJ1-2, is DTAVSQTPKYLVTQMGNDKSIKCEQNLGHDTMYWYKQDSKKFLKIMFSYNNKELIINETVPNRFSPKSPDKAHLNLHINSLELGDSAVYFCASSHLDSFYGYTFGSGTRLTVV.

The J gene is TRBJ2-7, the V gene TRBV5-1; 7 bases align to TRBD1. V gave up 3 bases and J gave up 3 bases; unmatched junction bases: 3. CDR1 and CDR2 from the germline V gene are SGHRS and YFSETQ. CDR3 length equals 13 residues. CDR3 amino acids: CASSSGQFYEQYF. CDR3 bases: TGCGCCAGCAGCTCGGGACAGTTCTACGAGCAGTACTTC.